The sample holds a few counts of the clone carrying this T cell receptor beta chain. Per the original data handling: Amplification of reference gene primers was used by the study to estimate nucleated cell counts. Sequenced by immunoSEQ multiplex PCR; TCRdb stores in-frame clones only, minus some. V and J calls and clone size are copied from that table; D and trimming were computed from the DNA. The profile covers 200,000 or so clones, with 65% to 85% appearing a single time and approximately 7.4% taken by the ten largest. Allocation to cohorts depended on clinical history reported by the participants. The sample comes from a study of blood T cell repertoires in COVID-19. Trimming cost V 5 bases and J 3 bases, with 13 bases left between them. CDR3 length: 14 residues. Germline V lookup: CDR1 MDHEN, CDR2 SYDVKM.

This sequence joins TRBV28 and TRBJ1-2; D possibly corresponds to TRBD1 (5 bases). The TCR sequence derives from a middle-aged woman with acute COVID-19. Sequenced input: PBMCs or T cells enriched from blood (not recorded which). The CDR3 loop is CASSRGGEYYGYTF. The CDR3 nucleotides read TGTGCCAGCAGTCGAGGAGGGGAATACTATGGCTACACCTTC.